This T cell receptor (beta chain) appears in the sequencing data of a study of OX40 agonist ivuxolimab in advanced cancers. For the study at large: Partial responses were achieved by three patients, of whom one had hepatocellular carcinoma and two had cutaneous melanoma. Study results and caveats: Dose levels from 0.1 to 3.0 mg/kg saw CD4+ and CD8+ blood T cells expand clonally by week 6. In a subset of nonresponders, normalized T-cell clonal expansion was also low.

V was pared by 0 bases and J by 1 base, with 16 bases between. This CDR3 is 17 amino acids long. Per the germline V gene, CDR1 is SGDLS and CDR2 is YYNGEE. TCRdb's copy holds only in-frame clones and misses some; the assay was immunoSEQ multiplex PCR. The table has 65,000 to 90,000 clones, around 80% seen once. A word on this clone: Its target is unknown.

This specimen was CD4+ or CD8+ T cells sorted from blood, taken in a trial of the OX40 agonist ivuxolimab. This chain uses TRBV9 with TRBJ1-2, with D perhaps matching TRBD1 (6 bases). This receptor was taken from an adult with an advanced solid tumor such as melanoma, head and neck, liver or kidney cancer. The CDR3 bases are TGTGCCAGCAGCGTAGATCCGCAGGGCAGGGGTAACTATGGCTACACCTTC. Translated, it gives CASSVDPQGRGNYGYTF.